This note documents a single T cell receptor (beta chain) sequence. Its antigen has not been determined. Base qualities are not recorded, but no much larger clone differs from it by a single base. This sample was taken from a study of cytomegalovirus exposure and HLA in healthy donors (TCRdb year 2017). As for the study more broadly: The roughly 670 repertoires of the first cohort and the 110 or so validation repertoires were produced on the same platform, according to a later analysis. Besides the first cohort of some 670 subjects, a separate validation cohort made up of 90 to 150 different subjects was used. To predict cytomegalovirus infection status, the study brought together high-throughput TCR immunosequencing, statistical association of individual TCRs with disease status, and machine learning. The aim of the study was to test whether cataloging public T cell receptors could identify signatures of past pathogen exposure.

The library was generated by the immunoSEQ multiplex PCR assay. Turning to the authors' computational methods: A statistical classification framework was built to diagnose cytomegalovirus status from the catalog of TCR beta chain sequences. The table was pulled from immuneACCESS by TCRdb, which kept in-frame rearrangements only. Such tables lose some clones; where checked, under half of the loss comes from unresolved V genes, and the rest has no known cause. V, J and clone size are those of that table, while D and trimming were read from the DNA. In all, the sample holds 260,000 or so clones, and 90% of those were seen once. The ten largest clones add up to around 3.3% of the sample. From a lookup of the germline V gene, CDR1 and CDR2 are SGHAT and FQNNGV. V is clipped by 1 base and J by 1 base, and the sequence between their germline boundaries is 5 bases long. There are 14 amino acids in the CDR3, from cysteine to phenylalanine inclusive. Only the CDR3 part of the read is kept: 42 bases, read in frame from the first base.

Results and caveats for the whole study, not just this receptor: The study listed 150 to 200 TCR beta chains as associated with cytomegalovirus. While some public TCRs were present in many individuals, most TCR sequences turned up only very rarely across donors. It was suggested by the authors that the approach could potentially be generalized to other disease states and immunological phenotypes. The classifier was reported to diagnose cytomegalovirus status with high specificity and sensitivity in both the original cohort and the validation cohort. In a later analysis, TCRs clustered in the first cohort were found to also tend to co-occur in the roughly 120 validation repertoires, with 85% to 95% of cluster scores above 0. A few of the identified cytomegalovirus-associated TCR beta chains were confirmed in vitro to be specific for cytomegalovirus antigens. The validation cohort had no HLA typing available for a later analysis, so co-occurrence within that cohort was assessed over all 120 or so repertoires.

The donors belonged to the validation cohort of over a hundred subjects, which was separate from the roughly 700-subject first cohort. This TCR was sampled from a woman in her 30s in good health and CMV-seronegative. The sequence is built from TRBV11-2 and TRBJ2-4; the D segment cannot be called with confidence. Sequencing input: PBMCs. The nucleotides are TGTGCCAGCAGCTTAGCCAGGGCCAAAAACATTCAGTACTTC. This sequence encodes CASSLARAKNIQYF.